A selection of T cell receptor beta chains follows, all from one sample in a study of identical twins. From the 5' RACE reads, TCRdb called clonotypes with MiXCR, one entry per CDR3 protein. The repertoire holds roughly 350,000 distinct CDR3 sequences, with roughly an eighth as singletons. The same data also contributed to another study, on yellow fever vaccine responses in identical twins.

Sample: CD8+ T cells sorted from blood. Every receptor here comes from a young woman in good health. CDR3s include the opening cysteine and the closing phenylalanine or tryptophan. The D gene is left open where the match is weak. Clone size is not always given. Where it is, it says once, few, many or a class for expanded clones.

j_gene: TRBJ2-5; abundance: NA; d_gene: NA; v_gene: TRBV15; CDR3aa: CATSRAGYERETQYF; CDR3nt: TGTGCCACCAGCAGAGCGGGTTACGAGAGAGAGACCCAGTACTTC
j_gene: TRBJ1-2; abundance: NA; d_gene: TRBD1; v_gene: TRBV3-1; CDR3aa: CASTTSGTGPSLNYGYTF; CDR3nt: TGTGCCAGCACCACGTCCGGGACAGGCCCTTCCCTAAACTATGGCTACACCTTC
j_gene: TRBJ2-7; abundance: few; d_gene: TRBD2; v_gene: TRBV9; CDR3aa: CASSAGLAAYEQYF; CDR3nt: TGTGCCAGCAGCGCGGGACTAGCGGCCTACGAGCAGTACTTC
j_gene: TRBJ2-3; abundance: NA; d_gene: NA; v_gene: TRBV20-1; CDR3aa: CSADFEDYGYTDTQYF; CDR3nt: TGCAGTGCAGACTTTGAGGACTACGGATACACAGATACGCAGTATTTT
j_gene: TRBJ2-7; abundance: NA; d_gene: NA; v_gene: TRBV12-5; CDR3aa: CASGLYEQYF; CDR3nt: TGTGCTAGTGGTTTATACGAGCAGTACTTC
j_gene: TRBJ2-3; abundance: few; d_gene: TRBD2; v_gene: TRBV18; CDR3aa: CASSPRDGTSSYTQYF; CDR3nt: TGTGCCAGCTCACCACGGGACGGGACTAGCTCATATACGCAGTATTTT
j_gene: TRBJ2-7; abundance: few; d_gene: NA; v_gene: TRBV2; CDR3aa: CASSEGTTTIREQYF; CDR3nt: TGTGCCAGCAGTGAAGGGACTACCACCATACGCGAGCAGTACTTC
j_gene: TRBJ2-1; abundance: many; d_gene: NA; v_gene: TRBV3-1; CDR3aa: CASSQPTSSYNEQFF; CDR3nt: TGTGCCAGCAGCCAACCGACTAGCTCCTACAATGAGCAGTTCTTC
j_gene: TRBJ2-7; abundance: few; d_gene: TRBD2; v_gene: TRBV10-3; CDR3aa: CAIGAGGSHSYEQYF; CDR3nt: TGTGCCATCGGAGCGGGAGGGTCCCACTCCTACGAGCAGTACTTC
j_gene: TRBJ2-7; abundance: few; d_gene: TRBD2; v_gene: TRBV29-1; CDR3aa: CSVVSPGTTYEQYF; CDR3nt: TGCAGCGTTGTATCCCCCGGGACTACCTACGAGCAGTACTTC
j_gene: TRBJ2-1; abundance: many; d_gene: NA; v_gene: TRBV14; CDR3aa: CASSLLWGGSETYNEQFF; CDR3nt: TGTGCCAGCAGCCTCCTTTGGGGAGGCAGTGAGACCTACAATGAGCAGTTCTTC
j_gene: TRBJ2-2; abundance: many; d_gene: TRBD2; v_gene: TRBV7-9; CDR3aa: CAKVSLAEPTGELFF; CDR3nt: TGTGCCAAAGTGAGCCTAGCGGAACCCACCGGGGAGCTGTTTTTT
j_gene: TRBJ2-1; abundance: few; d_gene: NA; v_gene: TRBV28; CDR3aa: CASRRLNEQFF; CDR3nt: TGTGCCAGCAGAAGACTCAATGAGCAGTTCTTC
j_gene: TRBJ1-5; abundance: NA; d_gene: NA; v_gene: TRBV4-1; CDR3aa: CASSQGVDQPQHF; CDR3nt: TGCGCCAGCAGCCAAGGTGTGGATCAGCCCCAGCATTTT
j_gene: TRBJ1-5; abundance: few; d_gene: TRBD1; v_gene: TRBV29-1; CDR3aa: CSVPGQGNQPQHF; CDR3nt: TGCAGCGTTCCCGGACAGGGGAATCAGCCCCAGCATTTT
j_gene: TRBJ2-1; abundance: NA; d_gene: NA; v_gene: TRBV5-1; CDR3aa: CASSLYSGAYNEQFF; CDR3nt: TGCGCCAGCAGCTTGTACTCAGGGGCCTACAATGAGCAGTTCTTC
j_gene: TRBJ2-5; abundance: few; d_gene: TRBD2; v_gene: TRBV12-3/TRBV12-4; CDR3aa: CASSPLGGGYQETQYF; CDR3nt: TGTGCCAGCAGCCCCCTCGGGGGGGGCTACCAAGAGACCCAGTACTTC
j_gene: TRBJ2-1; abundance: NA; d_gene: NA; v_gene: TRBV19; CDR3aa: CASRVAGSSYNEQFF; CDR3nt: TGTGCCAGTAGGGTCGCGGGCAGCTCCTACAATGAGCAGTTCTTC
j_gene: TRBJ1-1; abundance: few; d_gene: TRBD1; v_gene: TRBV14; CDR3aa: CASSQVQGAEAFF; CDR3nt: TGTGCCAGCAGCCAAGTTCAGGGGGCGGAAGCCTTCTTT
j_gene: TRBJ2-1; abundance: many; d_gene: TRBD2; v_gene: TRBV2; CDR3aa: CASSATSGGYNNEQFF; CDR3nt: TGTGCCAGCAGCGCAACTAGCGGGGGCTACAACAATGAGCAGTTCTTC
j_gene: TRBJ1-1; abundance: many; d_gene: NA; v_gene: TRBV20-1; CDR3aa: CSPWGGDTEAFF; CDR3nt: TGCAGTCCATGGGGGGGTGACACTGAAGCTTTCTTT
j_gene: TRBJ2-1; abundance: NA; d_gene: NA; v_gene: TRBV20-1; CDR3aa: CSARCCVDEQFF; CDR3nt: TGCAGTGCTAGATGTTGCGTTGATGAGCAGTTCTTC
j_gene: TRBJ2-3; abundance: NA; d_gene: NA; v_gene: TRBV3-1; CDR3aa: CASSQIRPPASTDTQYF; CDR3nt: TGTGCCAGCAGCCAAATCAGACCGCCTGCTAGCACAGATACGCAGTATTTT
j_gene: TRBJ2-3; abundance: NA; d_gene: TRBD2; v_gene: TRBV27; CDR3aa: CASSLSFRVAGPTDTQYF; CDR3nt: TGTGCCAGCAGTTTATCGTTTAGAGTAGCGGGGCCCACAGATACGCAGTATTTT
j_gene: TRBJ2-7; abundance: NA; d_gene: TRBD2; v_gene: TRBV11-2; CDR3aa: CASTRFSGSIDEQYF; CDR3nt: TGTGCCAGCACCCGTTTTAGCGGGAGTATCGACGAGCAGTACTTC
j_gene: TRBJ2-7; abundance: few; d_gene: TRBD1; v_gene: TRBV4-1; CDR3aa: CASSQVFGTATNYEQYF; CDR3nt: TGCGCCAGCAGCCAAGTTTTCGGGACAGCCACCAACTACGAGCAGTACTTC
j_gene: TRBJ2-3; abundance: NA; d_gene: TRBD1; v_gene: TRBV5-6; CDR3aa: CASSFPGQGSTDTQYF; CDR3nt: TGTGCCAGCAGCTTTCCGGGACAGGGTAGCACAGATACGCAGTATTTT
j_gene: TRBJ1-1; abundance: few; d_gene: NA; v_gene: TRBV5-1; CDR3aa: CASSFKGAWTEAFF; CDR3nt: TGCGCCAGCAGCTTCAAAGGGGCCTGGACTGAAGCTTTCTTT
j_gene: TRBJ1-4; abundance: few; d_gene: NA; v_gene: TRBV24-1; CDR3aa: CATSDFDKFGEKLFF; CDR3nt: TGTGCCACCAGTGATTTTGACAAGTTTGGCGAAAAACTGTTTTTT
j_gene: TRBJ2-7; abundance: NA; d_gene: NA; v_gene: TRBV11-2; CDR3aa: CASSFTLESYEQYF; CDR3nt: TGTGCCAGCAGCTTTACACTGGAGTCCTACGAGCAGTACTTC
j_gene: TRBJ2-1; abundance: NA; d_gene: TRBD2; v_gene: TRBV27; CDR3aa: CASSGAGETNEQFF; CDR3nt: TGTGCCAGCAGTGGAGCGGGAGAGACAAATGAGCAGTTCTTC
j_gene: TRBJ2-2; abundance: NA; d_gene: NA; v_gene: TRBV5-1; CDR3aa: CASSPTGYANTGELFF; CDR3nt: TGCGCCAGCAGCCCCACAGGTTACGCGAACACCGGGGAGCTGTTTTTT
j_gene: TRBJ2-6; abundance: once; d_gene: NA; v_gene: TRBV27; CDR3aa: CASSFRVSGANVLTF; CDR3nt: TGTGCCAGCAGTTTCCGCGTCTCTGGGGCCAACGTCCTGACTTTC
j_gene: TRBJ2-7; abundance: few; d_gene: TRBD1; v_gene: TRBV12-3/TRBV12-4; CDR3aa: CASSLGTGGAEQYF; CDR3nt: TGTGCCAGCAGTTTAGGGACAGGGGGCGCCGAGCAGTACTTC
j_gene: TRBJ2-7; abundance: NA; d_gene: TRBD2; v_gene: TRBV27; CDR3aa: CASSLSASGTSYEQYF; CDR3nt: TGTGCCAGCAGTTTATCGGCTAGCGGGACCTCCTACGAGCAGTACTTC
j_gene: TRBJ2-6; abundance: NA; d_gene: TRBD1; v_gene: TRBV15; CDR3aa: CATWAGGPGANVLTF; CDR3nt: TGTGCCACCTGGGCAGGGGGCCCTGGGGCCAACGTCCTGACTTTC
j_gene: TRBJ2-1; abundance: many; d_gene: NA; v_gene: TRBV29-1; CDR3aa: CSVEEGVIKRNEQFF; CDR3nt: TGCAGCGTTGAGGAGGGAGTGATAAAGAGGAATGAGCAGTTCTTC
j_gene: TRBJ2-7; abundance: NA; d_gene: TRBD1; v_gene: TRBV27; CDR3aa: CASSSGTGFPEQYF; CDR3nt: TGTGCCAGCAGTTCCGGGACAGGGTTCCCCGAGCAGTACTTC
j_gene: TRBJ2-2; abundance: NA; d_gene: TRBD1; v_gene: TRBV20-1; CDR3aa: CCARDRDRGRITGELFF; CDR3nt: TGCTGTGCTAGAGATAGGGACAGGGGGCGCATCACCGGGGAGCTGTTTTTT
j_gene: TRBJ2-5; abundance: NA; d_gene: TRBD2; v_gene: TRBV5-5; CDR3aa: CASIFLPGLAAQETQYF; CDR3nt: TGTGCCAGCATCTTCTTACCGGGACTAGCGGCCCAAGAGACCCAGTACTTC
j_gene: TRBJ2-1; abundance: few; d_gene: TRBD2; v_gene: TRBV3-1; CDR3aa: CASSQLAGDFYNEQFF; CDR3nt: TGTGCCAGCAGCCAACTAGCGGGAGATTTCTACAATGAGCAGTTCTTC
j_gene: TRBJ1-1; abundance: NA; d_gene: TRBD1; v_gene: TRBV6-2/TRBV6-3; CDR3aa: CASSLGQVGVRAFF; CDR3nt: TGTGCCAGCAGTTTAGGACAGGTTGGGGTCCGAGCTTTCTTT
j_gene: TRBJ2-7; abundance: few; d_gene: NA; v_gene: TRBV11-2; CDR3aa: CASSPPHPIDNKDFYEQYF; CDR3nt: TGTGCCAGCAGCCCACCCCACCCAATAGACAATAAGGATTTCTACGAGCAGTACTTC
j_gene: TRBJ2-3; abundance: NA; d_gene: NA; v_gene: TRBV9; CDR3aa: CASSVASADTQYF; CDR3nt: TGTGCCAGCAGCGTAGCTAGCGCGGATACGCAGTATTTT